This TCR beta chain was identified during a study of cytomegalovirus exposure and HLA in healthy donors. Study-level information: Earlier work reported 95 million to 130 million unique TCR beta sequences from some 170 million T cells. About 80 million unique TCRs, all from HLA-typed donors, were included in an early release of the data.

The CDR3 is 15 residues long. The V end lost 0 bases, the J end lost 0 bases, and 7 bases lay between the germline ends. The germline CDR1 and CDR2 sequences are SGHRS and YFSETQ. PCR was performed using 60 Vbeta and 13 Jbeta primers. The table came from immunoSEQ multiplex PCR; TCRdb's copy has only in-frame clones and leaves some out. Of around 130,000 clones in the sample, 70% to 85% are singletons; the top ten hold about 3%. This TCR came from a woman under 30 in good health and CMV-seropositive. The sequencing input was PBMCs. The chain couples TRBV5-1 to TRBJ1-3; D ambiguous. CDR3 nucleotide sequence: TGCGCCAGCAGCTTGGACGGAGACTCTGGAAACACCATATATTTT. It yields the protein CASSLDGDSGNTIYF. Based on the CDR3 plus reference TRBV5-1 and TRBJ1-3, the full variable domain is KAGVTQTPRYLIKTRGQQVTLSCSPISGHRSVSWYQQTPGQGLQFLFEYFSETQRNKGNFPGRFSGRQFSNSRSEMNVSTLELGDSALYLCASSLDGDSGNTIYFGEGSWLTVV.